This T cell receptor (beta chain) emerged from a study of cytomegalovirus exposure and HLA in healthy donors. Likely unrecorded immune exposures existed in these nominally healthy donors. Primers for the PCR totalled 60 Vbeta and 13 Jbeta. Assay used: immunoSEQ multiplex PCR; TCRdb lists only in-frame clones, some missing. The sample gives approximately 120,000 clones, more than 60% of which show up once; less than 15% is in the top ten. The sequencing sample was made of PBMCs. This TCR came from a woman in her fifties or sixties in good health and CMV-seropositive.

Written as DNA, the CDR3 is TGTGCCAGCAGCGTAGTAGGGGTCTCTGGAAACACCATATATTTT. Amino acid sequence: CASSVVGVSGNTIYF. This rearrangement joins TRBV9 to TRBJ1-3; D possibly corresponds to TRBD1 (5 bases). V was shortened by 0 bases and J by 0 bases, with 7 bases between the two germline ends. Per germline, CDR1 SGDLS and CDR2 YYNGEE. This CDR3 region has 15 residues.